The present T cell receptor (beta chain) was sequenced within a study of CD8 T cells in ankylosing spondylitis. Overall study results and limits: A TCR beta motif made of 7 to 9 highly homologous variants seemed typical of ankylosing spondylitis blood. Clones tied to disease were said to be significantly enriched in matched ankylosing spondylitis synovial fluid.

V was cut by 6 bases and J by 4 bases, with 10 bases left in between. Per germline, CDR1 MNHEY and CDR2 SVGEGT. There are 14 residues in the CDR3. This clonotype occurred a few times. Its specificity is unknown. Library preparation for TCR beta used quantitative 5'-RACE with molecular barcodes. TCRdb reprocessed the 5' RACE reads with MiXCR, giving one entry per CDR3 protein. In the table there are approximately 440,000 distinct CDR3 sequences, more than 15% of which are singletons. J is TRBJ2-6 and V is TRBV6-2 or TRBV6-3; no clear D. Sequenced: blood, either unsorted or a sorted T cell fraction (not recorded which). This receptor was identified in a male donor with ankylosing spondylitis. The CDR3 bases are TGTGCCAGCAGCACCCCCGCCGGGGCCAACGTCCTGACTTTC. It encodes CASSTPAGANVLTF.